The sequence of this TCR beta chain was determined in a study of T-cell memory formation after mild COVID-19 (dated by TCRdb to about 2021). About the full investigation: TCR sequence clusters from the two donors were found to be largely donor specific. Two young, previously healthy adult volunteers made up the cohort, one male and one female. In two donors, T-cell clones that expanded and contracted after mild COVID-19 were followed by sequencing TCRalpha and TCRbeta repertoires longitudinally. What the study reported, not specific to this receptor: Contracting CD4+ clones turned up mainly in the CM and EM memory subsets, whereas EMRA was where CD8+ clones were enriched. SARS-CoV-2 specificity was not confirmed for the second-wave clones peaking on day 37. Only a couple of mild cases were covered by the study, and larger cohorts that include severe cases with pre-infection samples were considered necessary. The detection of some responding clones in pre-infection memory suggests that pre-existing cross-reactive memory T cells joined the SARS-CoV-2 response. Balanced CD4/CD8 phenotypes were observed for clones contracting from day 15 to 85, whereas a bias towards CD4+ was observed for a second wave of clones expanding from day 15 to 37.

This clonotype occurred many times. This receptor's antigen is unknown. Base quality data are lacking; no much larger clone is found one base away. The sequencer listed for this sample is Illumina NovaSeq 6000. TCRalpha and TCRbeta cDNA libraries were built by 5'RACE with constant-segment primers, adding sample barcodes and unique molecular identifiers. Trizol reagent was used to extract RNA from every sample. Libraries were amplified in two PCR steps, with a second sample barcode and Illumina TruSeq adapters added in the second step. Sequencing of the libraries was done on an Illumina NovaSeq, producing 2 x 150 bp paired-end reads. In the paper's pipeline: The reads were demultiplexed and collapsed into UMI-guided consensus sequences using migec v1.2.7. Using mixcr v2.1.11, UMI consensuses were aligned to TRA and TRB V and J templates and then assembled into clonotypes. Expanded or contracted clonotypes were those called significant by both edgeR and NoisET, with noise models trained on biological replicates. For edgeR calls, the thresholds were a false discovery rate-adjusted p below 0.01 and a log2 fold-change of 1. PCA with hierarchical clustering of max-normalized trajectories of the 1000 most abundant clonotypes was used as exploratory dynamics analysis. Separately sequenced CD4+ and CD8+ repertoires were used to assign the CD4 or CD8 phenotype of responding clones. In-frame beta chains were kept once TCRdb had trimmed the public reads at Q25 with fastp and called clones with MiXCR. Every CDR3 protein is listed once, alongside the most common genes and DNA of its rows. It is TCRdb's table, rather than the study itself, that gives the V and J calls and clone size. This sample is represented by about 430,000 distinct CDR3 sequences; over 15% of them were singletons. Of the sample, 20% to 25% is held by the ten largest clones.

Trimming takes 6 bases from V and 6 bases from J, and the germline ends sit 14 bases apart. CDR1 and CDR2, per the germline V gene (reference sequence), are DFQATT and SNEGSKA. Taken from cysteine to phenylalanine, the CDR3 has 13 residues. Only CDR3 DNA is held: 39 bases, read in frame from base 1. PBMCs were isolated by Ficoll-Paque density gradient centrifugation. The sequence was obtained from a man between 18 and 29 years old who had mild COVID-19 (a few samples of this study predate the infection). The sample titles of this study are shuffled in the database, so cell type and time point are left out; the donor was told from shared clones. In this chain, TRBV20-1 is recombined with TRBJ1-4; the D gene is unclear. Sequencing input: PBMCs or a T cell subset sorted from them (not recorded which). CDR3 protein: CSAPVGIDEKLFF. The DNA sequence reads TGCAGTGCCCCGGTCGGTATTGATGAAAAACTGTTTTTT.